This T cell receptor (beta chain) stems from a study of a mutant IDH1 vaccine in newly diagnosed glioma. As for the study in general: The first vaccination came 4-6 weeks after radiotherapy alone, or with temozolomide cycles. The treated population exhibited a male proportion of about 60%, a female proportion of roughly 40%, and a mean age of approximately 41 years.

Profiled with immunoSEQ multiplex PCR; TCRdb holds only in-frame clones, not every one. The sample yields around 40,000 clones, roughly 76% seen once. Note on this clone: Its antigen is not known.

V lost 4 bases and J 1 base, leaving 14 bases between the germline ends. This CDR3 region has 15 residues. Per the germline V gene, CDR1 is SGDLS and CDR2 is YYNGEE. Time point described: week 5, during vaccination. The content of each vaccine dose was 300 ug of mutant IDH1 20-mer peptide, and topical imiquimod accompanied it. The TCR originated in a man aged 45-60 years with glioma. The sample consisted of PBMCs, taken from a glioma patient whose treatment included an IDH1 peptide vaccine. The rearrangement joins TRBV9 to TRBJ2-5; D assignment may be TRBD1 or TRBD2 (5 bases each). The CDR3 loop reads CASSLYEGRQETQYF. DNA for the CDR3: TGTGCCAGCAGCCTTTACGAGGGGCGCCAAGAGACCCAGTACTTC.